This T cell receptor beta chain was identified in a study of blood T cell repertoires in COVID-19. Looking at the study overall: The study drew acute and convalescent COVID-19 samples from the United States, Italy and Spain.

The method was immunoSEQ multiplex PCR; TCRdb's version includes in-frame clones alone and lacks a portion of them. The data hold 50,000 to 65,000 clones, with around 88% observed a single time. There are 13 residues in the CDR3. Germline CDR1 reads SGHTA; CDR2 reads FQGTGA. V was clipped by 5 bases and J by 1 base, with 5 bases between them. This clonotype was obtained from a human donor in a cohort sampled during active COVID-19. The chain joins TRBV7-3 to TRBJ2-2, with no clear D. Sequencing used peripheral blood. CDR3 sequence: CASSAMNTGELFF. The CDR3 DNA sequence: TGTGCCAGCAGCGCGATGAACACCGGGGAGCTGTTTTTT.